What follows are 26 T cell receptor beta chains derived from one specimen sequenced in a study of CD8 T cells in Susac syndrome. Reverse transcription of about 0.45 to 1 ug RNA was carried out with random hexamers. TCRdb re-analysed the immunoSEQ multiplex PCR reads in MiXCR, keeping a single row per CDR3 protein. Of roughly 130,000 distinct CDR3 sequences listed, about 95% were seen once; the top ten hold more than 0.095%. Sequenced input: CD4+ T cells from PBMCs. The source is a human donor in good health.

The chain couples TRBV7-6 to TRBJ2-1, with 8 nucleotides matching TRBD2. V was clipped by 2 bases and J by 6 bases; unmatched bases: 3. The CDR3 loop spans 14 amino acids. Germline V gene lookup returns CDR1 SGHVS and CDR2 FNYEAQ. As DNA, the CDR3 is TGTGCCAGCAGCTTAAGTCGGGAGGGCAATGAGCAGTTCTTC. It codes for CASSLSREGNEQFF.

V gene TRBV15 combines with J gene TRBJ2-7; the match to TRBD2 covers 11 bases. CDR3 length equals 16 residues. The V and J ends lost 1 base and 2 bases, in that order; junction bases with no gene match: 4. The germline gives CDR1 LNHNV, CDR2 YYDKDF (reference sequence). Here the CDR3 reads CATSRVSGRVTYEQYF. In DNA, the CDR3 is TGTGCCACCAGCAGAGTTAGCGGGAGGGTCACCTACGAGCAGTACTTC.

Here the CDR3 reads CASMELAFHEQYF. The CDR3 DNA is TGTGCCAGCATGGAATTGGCGTTCCACGAGCAGTACTTC. The V call is TRBV2, the J call TRBJ2-7; D is unclear. CDR3 length equals 13 residues. Trimming stripped 7 bases from V and 5 bases from J, with 15 bases between. CDR1 SNHLY and CDR2 FYNNEI come from the germline V gene.

The chain joins TRBV5-4 to TRBJ2-7, with 7 positions matching TRBD1. Germline-derived CDR1 and CDR2 are SGHNT and YYREEE (reference sequence). V lost 0 bases, J lost 3 bases, and 3 bases stayed unmatched. The CDR3 has 14 amino acids. The CDR3 spells CASSLEGALYEQYF. The CDR3, as DNA: TGTGCCAGCAGCTTGGAGGGGGCCCTCTACGAGCAGTACTTC. Complete variable domain (other parts from reference TRBV5-4 and TRBJ2-7): ETGVTQSPTHLIKTRGQQVTLRCSSQSGHNTVSWYQQALGQGPQFIFQYYREEENGRGNFPPRFSGLQFPNYSSELNVNALELDDSALYLCASSLEGALYEQYFGPGTRLTVT.

The genes are TRBV27 and TRBJ2-3; D is unresolved. Trimming left V 3 bases short and J 2 bases short, with 9 bases between. The CDR3 spans 14 residues. Germline-derived CDR1 and CDR2 are MNHEY and SMNVEV (reference sequence). In nucleotides, the CDR3 is TGTGCCAGCAGTTTTGTACGAGACACAGATACGCAGTATTTT. Protein product: CASSFVRDTDTQYF.

The chain couples TRBV29-1 to TRBJ2-3; possible D gene TRBD1, 5 bases. V gave up 7 bases and J gave up 0 bases, with 14 bases separating them. The germline CDR1 and CDR2 sequences are SQVTM and ANQGSEA. The CDR3 loop spans 14 amino acids. CDR3 sequence (DNA): TGCAGCGCCCAACCAGGGTCAAGCACAGATACGCAGTATTTT. Translating it yields CSAQPGSSTDTQYF.

The count of this clonotype is one. The chain's CDR3 is CASSRDRGDQETQYF. DNA of the CDR3: TGCGCCAGCAGTCGGGACAGGGGCGACCAAGAGACCCAGTACTTC. The V gene is TRBV5-1, the J gene TRBJ2-5, with TRBD1 identical over 10 bases. This CDR3 has 15 amino acids. After removal of 5 bases from V and 0 bases from J, the junction contained 4 bases not matched to a gene. Per germline, CDR1 SGHRS and CDR2 YFSETQ.

The rearrangement joins TRBV12-3 or TRBV12-4 to TRBJ1-2; 7 nucleotides line up with TRBD1. The CDR3 spans 15 residues. V lost 5 bases and J lost 4; bases outside the gene matches: 10. The CDR3, as DNA: TGTGCCAGCAGTGCGGACAGGTACGGCCCCTATGGCTACACCTTC. It codes for CASSADRYGPYGYTF.

Worth noting for this clonotype: One junction end disagrees with the germline gene, perhaps due to a read error. The rearrangement uses TRBV7-7 and TRBJ2-2; 7 nucleotides align to TRBD1. CDR1 and CDR2 from the germline V gene are SSHAT and FNYEAQ (reference sequence). This CDR3 is 14 amino acids long. CDR3 protein: CASSPSTGAGELFF. The CDR3 DNA reads as TGTGCTAGCAGCCCATCTACAGGGGCCGGGGAGCTGTTTTTT.

The gene calls are TRBV5-1 and TRBJ2-1; TRBD1 or TRBD2 may be the D gene (5 bases each). Germline V gives CDR1 SGHRS, CDR2 YFSETQ. CDR3 length: 13 amino acids. The V and J ends lost 4 bases and 8 bases respectively, with 13 bases between them. The DNA of the CDR3 is TGCGCCAGCAGCCGAAGAGGGGACGATGAGCAGTTCTTC. Protein sequence: CASSRRGDDEQFF.

The V gene is TRBV9, the J gene TRBJ2-7; 9 positions match TRBD2. The CDR3 has 16 amino acids. Trimming took 2 bases from V and 2 from J; bases not matched to a gene: 8. CDR1 and CDR2 from the germline V gene are SGDLS and YYNGEE. The CDR3 reads CASSVGGLASPYEQYF. The DNA of the CDR3 is TGTGCCAGCAGCGTTGGGGGACTAGCCTCCCCCTACGAGCAGTACTTC.

The chain uses TRBV7-6 and TRBJ2-5; 10 nucleotides match TRBD1. This CDR3 has 14 residues. Looked up from germline, CDR1 is SGHVS and CDR2 is FNYEAQ. V shed 4 bases and J 4 bases; nucleotides not matched to a gene: 3. CDR3 loop: CASSWTGGGETQYF. CDR3 DNA sequence: TGTGCCAGCAGCTGGACAGGGGGAGGAGAGACCCAGTACTTC.

This clonotype was seen only once. The genes are TRBV28 and TRBJ1-5; a weak D match, TRBD1 (6 bases). The CDR3 covers 14 residues. V lost 4 bases and J 4 bases, leaving 11 bases between the germline ends. CDR1 is MDHEN and CDR2 is SYDVKM in the germline V gene. The CDR3 loop reads CASSSGQQNQPQHF. The CDR3 DNA reads as TGTGCCAGCAGTTCAGGACAGCAAAATCAGCCCCAGCATTTT.

Regarding this clonotype: An end of the junction does not agree with germline; a read error may underlie this. The chain recombines TRBV4-2 with TRBJ2-1; the match to TRBD2 covers 9 bases. CDR1 and CDR2 from the germline V gene are LGHNA and YNFKEQ. CDR3 length equals 16 residues. CDR3 nucleotides: TGTGCCAGCAGCCAAGGGGGGACTAGCTCCTCCAATGAGCAGTTCTTC. Its protein is CASSQGGTSSSNEQFF.

The rearrangement links TRBV29-1 to TRBJ2-1; TRBD2 aligns across 7 bases. Per the germline V gene, CDR1 is SQVTM and CDR2 is ANQGSEA. V shed 4 bases and J 0 bases; nucleotides not matched to a gene: 3. The CDR3 has 14 residues. The CDR3 region is CSVVGGSSYNEQFF. For the CDR3, the DNA is TGCAGCGTTGTGGGCGGGAGCTCCTACAATGAGCAGTTCTTC.

The rearrangement joins TRBV28 to TRBJ2-7; weak D call: TRBD1 (5 bases). Germline CDR1 reads MDHEN; CDR2 reads SYDVKM. V gave up 2 bases and J gave up 2 bases, with 10 bases separating them. The CDR3 is made up of 14 amino acids. DNA for the CDR3: TGTGCCAGCAGTTTAGGTGGGGCCCCCTACGAGCAGTACTTC. Protein: CASSLGGAPYEQYF.

The chain employs TRBV7-8 and TRBJ2-4, with a tentative D call TRBD1 (6 bases). The V gene's germline CDR1 is SGHVS and CDR2 FQNEAQ. The CDR3 covers 15 residues. Between the trimmed V and J ends, which lost 8 bases and 7 bases, there was a span of 21 bases. CDR3: CASFLEGGRRNIQYF. The DNA of the CDR3 is TGTGCCAGCTTCTTAGAAGGGGGACGGCGTAACATTCAGTACTTC.

This clonotype was detected only once. A read error may account for a junction end that differs from germline. The chain recombines TRBV7-7 with TRBJ1-1; TRBD1 aligns across 8 bases. Germline V lookup: CDR1 SSHAT, CDR2 FNYEAQ (reference sequence). The CDR3 sequence is 13 residues long. This CDR3 is CASSVDRGTEAFF. The CDR3 region has the DNA TGTGCTAGCAGCGTAGACAGGGGAACTGAAGCTTTCTTT.

The chain has TRBV12-3 or TRBV12-4 and TRBJ2-4; 9 bases fit TRBD1. This CDR3 spans 14 amino acids. V was clipped by 5 bases and J by 7 bases; unmatched bases: 6. CDR3 region: CASSPGTGQNIQYF. As DNA, the CDR3 is TGTGCCAGCAGTCCCGGGACAGGGCAGAACATTCAGTACTTC.

This chain joins TRBV5-1 and TRBJ1-1, with D hard to call. This CDR3 has 14 amino acids. The germline gives CDR1 SGHRS, CDR2 YFSETQ. The V end was cut by 1 base, the J end by 1 base, with 8 bases between. CDR3 coding DNA: TGCGCCAGCAGCTTGCAGACGACGAACACTGAAGCTTTCTTT. Its protein is CASSLQTTNTEAFF.

This clonotype was recorded only once. V and J are TRBV20-1 and TRBJ2-1, with D tentatively TRBD2 (6 bases). With 0 bases removed from V and 5 bases from J, the gap between germline ends came to 17 bases. Germline CDR1 reads DFQATT; CDR2 reads SNEGSKA (reference sequence). There are 16 residues in the CDR3. DNA of the CDR3: TGCAGTGCTAGAGACCCCGGTGGCGGGGTGAACAATGAGCAGTTCTTC. Its translation is CSARDPGGGVNNEQFF.

The sample holds one count of this clonotype. V usage is TRBV11-3 and J usage is TRBJ1-1, with no clear D. The V end was cut by 5 bases, the J end by 1 base, with 8 bases between. The CDR3 extends over 13 amino acids. From germline, CDR1 is SGHNT and CDR2 YENEEA. The CDR3 is CASSPEQNTEAFF. CDR3 DNA sequence: TGTGCCAGCAGCCCGGAGCAGAACACTGAAGCTTTCTTT.

This clonotype came up a few times. V gene TRBV18 combines with J gene TRBJ2-7, with a possible D match to TRBD1 (6 bases). CDR3 length: 12 amino acids. Germline CDR1 KGHSH, CDR2 LQKENI. V lost 3 bases, J lost 7 bases, and 10 bases lay in between. In DNA form, the CDR3 reads TGTGCCAGCTCACCGGGGCAGGGGGAGCAGTACTTC. It translates to CASSPGQGEQYF.

The chain joins TRBV3-1 to TRBJ2-7; no reliable D call. Germline V gives CDR1 LGHDT, CDR2 YNNKEL (reference sequence). This CDR3 contains 14 residues. Trimming left V 0 bases short and J 3 bases short, with 9 bases between. This chain's CDR3 is CASSQEVRLYEQYF. The CDR3 bases are TGTGCCAGCAGCCAAGAAGTCCGACTCTACGAGCAGTACTTC.

V usage is TRBV12-3 or TRBV12-4 and J usage is TRBJ2-1, with 11 bases fitting TRBD2. The CDR3 totals 15 residues. Unmatched junction bases numbered 3, after V lost 6 bases and J lost 2 bases. Written as DNA, the CDR3 is TGTGCCAGCAGGTTACTAGCGGGAGCCTACAATGAGCAGTTCTTC. Amino acids: CASRLLAGAYNEQFF.

V usage is TRBV7-2 and J usage is TRBJ1-5, with TRBD1 matching over 8 bases. The CDR3 has 15 residues. J gave up 7 bases and V 7 bases, and 12 bases lay outside the gene matches. From germline, CDR1 is SGHTA and CDR2 FQGNSA. CDR3 DNA sequence: TGTGCCAGCAAGGAGACAGGGGAAGAAGGGCAGCCCCAGCATTTT. Protein product: CASKETGEEGQPQHF. The variable domain in full, completed from reference TRBV7-2 and TRBJ1-5, reads GAGVSQSPSNKVTEKGKDVELRCDPISGHTALYWYRQSLGQGLEFLIYFQGNSAPDKSGLPSDRFSAERTGGSVSTLTIQRTQQEDSAVYLCASKETGEEGQPQHFGDGTRLSIL.